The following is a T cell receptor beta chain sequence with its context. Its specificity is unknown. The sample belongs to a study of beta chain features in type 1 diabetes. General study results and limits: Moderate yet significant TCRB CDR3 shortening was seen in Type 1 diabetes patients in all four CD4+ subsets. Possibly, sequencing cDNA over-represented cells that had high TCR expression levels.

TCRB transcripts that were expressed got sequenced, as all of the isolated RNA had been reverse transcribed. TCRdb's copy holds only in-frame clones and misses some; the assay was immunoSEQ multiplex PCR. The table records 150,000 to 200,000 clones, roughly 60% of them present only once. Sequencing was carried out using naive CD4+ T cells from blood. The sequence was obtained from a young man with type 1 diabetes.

Here the CDR3 DNA reads TGTGCCAGCAGATGGACAGTCGAAAGCACAGATACGCAGTATTTT. Translated, it gives CASRWTVESTDTQYF. The chain employs TRBV7-8 and TRBJ2-3, with D perhaps matching TRBD1 (6 bases). CDR1 SGHVS and CDR2 FQNEAQ come from the germline V gene. The CDR3 extends over 15 amino acids. V lost 6 bases to trimming and J lost 0 bases, with 13 bases between them.